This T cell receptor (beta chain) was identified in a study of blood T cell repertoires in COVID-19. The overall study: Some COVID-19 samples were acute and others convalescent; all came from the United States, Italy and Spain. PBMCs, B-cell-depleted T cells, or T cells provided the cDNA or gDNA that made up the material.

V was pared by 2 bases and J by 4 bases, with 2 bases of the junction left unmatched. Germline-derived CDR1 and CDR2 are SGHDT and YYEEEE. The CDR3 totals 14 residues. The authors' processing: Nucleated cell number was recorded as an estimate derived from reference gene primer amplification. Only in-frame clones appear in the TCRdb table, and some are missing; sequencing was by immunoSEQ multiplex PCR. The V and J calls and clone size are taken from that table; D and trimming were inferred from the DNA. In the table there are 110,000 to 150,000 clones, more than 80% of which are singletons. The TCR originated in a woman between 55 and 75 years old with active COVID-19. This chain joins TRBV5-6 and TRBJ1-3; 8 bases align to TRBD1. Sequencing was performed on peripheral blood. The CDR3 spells CASSFRGPGNTIYF. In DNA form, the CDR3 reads TGTGCCAGCAGCTTCAGGGGGCCGGGAAACACCATATATTTT.